Presented here are 21 T cell receptor beta chains from one specimen sequenced in a study of T-cell reconstitution after alpha-beta-depleted transplantation in children. Preparation of the TCRbeta library used unique molecular identifiers. MiXCR, applied by TCRdb to the PCR reads, yields one record per CDR3 protein. Among almost 500,000 distinct CDR3 sequences listed, about 10% were seen once. The material was PBMCs, obtained before TCRalphabeta/CD19-depleted stem cell transplant. The receptors shown here come from a child aged 2 to 9 with inherited bone marrow failure, due to receive a stem cell transplant.

This clonotype was found many times. The V gene is TRBV19, the J gene TRBJ1-4; 7 bases line up with TRBD1. V gave up 6 bases and J gave up 8 bases; unmatched junction bases: 18. The CDR3 has 17 residues. From germline, CDR1 is LNHDA and CDR2 SQIVND (reference sequence). DNA for the CDR3: TGTGCCAGTAGGGTCCGGGACAGTGGAATCGTACGGGAAAAACTGTTTTTT. Protein: CASRVRDSGIVREKLFF.

The table lists this clonotype with many counts. The CDR3 sequence: CASSRQGESYEQYF. The CDR3 bases are TGTGCCAGCAGCCGACAGGGGGAGTCCTACGAGCAGTACTTC. This chain links TRBV7-2 with TRBJ2-7, with TRBD1 matching over 9 bases. The length of the CDR3 is 14 residues. CDR1 and CDR2 from the germline V gene are SGHTA and FQGNSA. Trimming took 5 bases from V and 1 from J; bases not matched to a gene: 3.

This clonotype was recorded many times. The V gene is TRBV7-8, the J gene TRBJ2-7, with a weak D call TRBD1 (6 bases). V lost 3 bases to trimming and J lost 3 bases, with 15 bases between them. CDR1 is SGHVS and CDR2 is FQNEAQ in the germline V gene. The CDR3 is 15 amino acids. For the CDR3, the DNA is TGTGCCAGCAGCTTCCCCGGGACATCCGGCTACGAGCAGTACTTC. Amino acid sequence: CASSFPGTSGYEQYF.

The chain employs TRBV6-5 and TRBJ1-2; weak D call: TRBD1 (6 bases). Germline loops: CDR1 MNHEY, CDR2 SVGAGI. V was clipped by 4 bases and J by 7 bases, with 13 bases between them. This CDR3 region has 13 residues. The CDR3 DNA sequence: TGTGCCAGCAGTTGGGACGAACAGGGTGGCTACACCTTC. Protein product: CASSWDEQGGYTF.

This clonotype was detected ten times or more. The chain carries TRBV20-1 and TRBJ2-1, with 11 bases that match TRBD2. The germline V gene has CDR1 DFQATT and CDR2 SNEGSKA (reference sequence). V lost 5 bases and J lost 4; bases outside the gene matches: 4. The CDR3 runs 14 residues. CDR3 DNA: TGCAGTGCTTACGGGACTAGCGGTTACAATGAGCAGTTCTTC. Translation gives CSAYGTSGYNEQFF.

This clonotype was seen repeatedly, ten times or more. The chain employs TRBV6-5 and TRBJ2-5; possible D gene TRBD2, 6 bases. Germline assignment: CDR1 MNHEY and CDR2 SVGAGI. The CDR3 extends over 17 amino acids. V lost 3 bases, J lost 0 bases, and 17 bases lay in between. The CDR3 sequence: CASSYGLRPGYQETQYF. The CDR3 DNA is TGTGCCAGCAGTTATGGACTACGGCCGGGATACCAAGAGACCCAGTACTTC.

This clonotype was counted ten times or more. The chain joins TRBV24-1 to TRBJ2-5; D remains ambiguous. Trimming cost V 4 bases and J 6 bases, with 5 bases left between them. The CDR3 has 11 residues. CDR1 is KGHDR and CDR2 is SFDVKD in the germline V gene. CDR3 sequence reads: CATSDQQTQYF. The DNA for the CDR3 is TGTGCCACCAGTGACCAGCAGACCCAGTACTTC.

This clonotype was detected ten times or more. The chain links TRBV9 to TRBJ2-7; possibly TRBD2 for D (5 bases). The V gene's germline CDR1 is SGDLS and CDR2 YYNGEE. V lost 1 base, J lost 4 bases, and 9 bases lay in between. This CDR3 has 13 residues. The CDR3 loop is CASSVSPGYEQYF. CDR3 coding DNA: TGTGCCAGCAGCGTAAGTCCGGGGTACGAGCAGTACTTC.

This clonotype was recorded at least ten times. The rearrangement links TRBV7-2 to TRBJ2-1; D not resolved. With 3 bases removed from V and 3 bases from J, the gap between germline ends came to 12 bases. Per germline, CDR1 SGHTA and CDR2 FQGNSA. CDR3 length: 15 amino acids. The CDR3 spells CASSLVAGHYNEQFF. Here the CDR3 DNA reads TGTGCCAGCAGCTTGGTGGCCGGGCACTACAATGAGCAGTTCTTC.

This clonotype has at least ten counts. An end of the junction differs from the germline gene, which may be a read error. CDR3 nucleotide sequence: TGTGCCAGCAGCTTAACTAGCGGACCTTTGCTCTTC. It translates to CASSLTSGPLLF. The chain recombines TRBV7-9 with TRBJ2-1; 8 bases are shared with TRBD2. CDR1 SEHNR and CDR2 FQNEAQ come from the germline V gene (reference sequence). The CDR3 length is 12 residues.

This clonotype was recorded many times. The J gene is TRBJ2-4, the V gene TRBV7-2; 7 bases map to TRBD2. CDR3 size: 14 residues. V lost 5 bases, J lost 6 bases, and 7 bases stayed unmatched. Per the germline V gene, CDR1 is SGHTA and CDR2 is FQGNSA. This chain's CDR3 is CASSAGLVINIQYF. CDR3 nucleotide sequence: TGTGCCAGCAGCGCAGGACTAGTGATAAACATTCAGTACTTC. The full variable domain, its missing parts supplied by reference TRBV7-2 and TRBJ2-4, is GAGVSQSPSNKVTEKGKDVELRCDPISGHTALYWYRQSLGQGLEFLIYFQGNSAPDKSGLPSDRFSAERTGGSVSTLTIQRTQQEDSAVYLCASSAGLVINIQYFGAGTRLSVL.

At least ten counts were recorded for this clonotype. This chain joins TRBV4-1 and TRBJ2-7; TRBD1 is a possible D gene (6 bases). This CDR3 contains 15 residues. V was shortened by 5 bases and J by 5 bases, with 19 bases between the two germline ends. Germline V lookup: CDR1 MGHRA, CDR2 YSYEKL. The DNA for the CDR3 is TGCGCCAGCAGCTACAGGGATGTGAGATCGGACGAGCAGTACTTC. Translation gives CASSYRDVRSDEQYF.

This clonotype was counted ten times or more. This chain uses TRBV29-1 with TRBJ2-5, with 10 nucleotides matching TRBD1. There are 14 residues in the CDR3. The V segment lost 6 bases and the J segment 5 bases; nucleotides outside the gene matches: 9. CDR1 and CDR2 from the germline V gene are SQVTM and ANQGSEA. The CDR3 DNA reads TGCAGCGTGACCCGGACAGGGGGGTTGGAGACCCAGTACTTC. It translates to CSVTRTGGLETQYF. The full variable domain, completed using reference TRBV29-1 and TRBJ2-5, is SAVISQKPSRDICQRGTSLTIQCQVDSQVTMMFWYRQQPGQSLTLIATANQGSEATYESGFVIDKFPISRPNLTFSTLTVSNMSPEDSSIYLCSVTRTGGLETQYFGPGTRLLVL.

In its sample, this clonotype was seen a few times. V and J are TRBV19 and TRBJ1-3; perhaps TRBD1 as D (6 bases). The CDR3 runs to 13 residues. Germline V lookup: CDR1 LNHDA, CDR2 SQIVND (reference sequence). V was trimmed by 8 bases and J by 9 bases, leaving 17 bases between them. CDR3 sequence (DNA): TGTGCCAGTCACCGAGGACAGAGGCGCACCATATATTTT. This gives the protein CASHRGQRRTIYF.

This rearrangement joins TRBV7-8 to TRBJ2-3; D uncertain. Germline V gives CDR1 SGHVS, CDR2 FQNEAQ. The CDR3 is 14 residues long. V was clipped by 4 bases and J by 1 base, with 9 bases between them. The CDR3, as DNA: TGTGCCAGCAGCTCCGACTCAGGCACAGATACGCAGTATTTT. It translates to CASSSDSGTDTQYF.

This clonotype was recorded many times. The chain has TRBV3-1 and TRBJ2-1; the D is unclear. Trimming cost V 1 base and J 2 bases, with 12 bases left between them. CDR1 and CDR2 (germline): LGHDT, YNNKEL (reference sequence). The CDR3 is 16 residues long. DNA of the CDR3: TGTGCCAGCAGCCAAGTGTCAGGACGGACCTACAATGAGCAGTTCTTC. Translated, it gives CASSQVSGRTYNEQFF.

There are many counts of this clonotype. The gene calls are TRBV20-1 and TRBJ2-3, with D uncertain. The germline V gene encodes CDR1 DFQATT and CDR2 SNEGSKA (reference sequence). V was cut by 2 bases and J by 4 bases, with 13 bases left in between. CDR3 length: 14 amino acids. The CDR3 spells CSARRLDRPDTQYF. The CDR3 coding sequence is TGCAGTGCTAGAAGGCTAGACCGGCCAGATACGCAGTATTTT.

This clonotype showed up many times. The chain has TRBV4-1 and TRBJ2-7, with no clear D. V was pared by 0 bases and J by 3 bases, with 6 bases between. Germline CDR1 is MGHRA and CDR2 is YSYEKL. The length of the CDR3 is 13 residues. In DNA, the CDR3 is TGCGCCAGCAGCCAAGATCGTCGCTACGAGCAGTACTTC. It codes for CASSQDRRYEQYF.

Only a few counts were recorded for this clonotype. CDR3: CASSLRYRGQETQYF. CDR3 nucleotide sequence: TGTGCCAGCAGCTTGCGCTACAGGGGGCAAGAGACCCAGTACTTC. The chain carries TRBV11-2 and TRBJ2-5, with 8 bases matching TRBD1. There are 15 residues in the CDR3. J lost 2 bases, V lost 3 bases, and 5 bases had no gene match. Germline V CDR1 and CDR2: SGHAT, FQNNGV.

This clonotype has a count of ten or more. This rearrangement joins TRBV5-1 to TRBJ2-2, with D perhaps TRBD2 (6 bases). The CDR3 runs 13 residues. V lost 4 bases to trimming and J lost 6 bases, with 10 bases between them. Germline V CDR1 and CDR2: SGHRS, YFSETQ. The CDR3 here is CASSPSGSGELFF. The CDR3 DNA reads as TGCGCCAGCAGCCCGAGCGGGTCCGGGGAGCTGTTTTTT.

There are many counts of this clonotype. The chain recombines TRBV27 with TRBJ1-1; D is unresolved. This CDR3 has 13 amino acids. Per the germline V gene, CDR1 is MNHEY and CDR2 is SMNVEV (reference sequence). V lost 3 bases to trimming and J lost 0 bases, with 5 bases between them. CDR3 region: CASSFIMNTEAFF. In DNA form, the CDR3 reads TGTGCCAGCAGTTTTATCATGAACACTGAAGCTTTCTTT.